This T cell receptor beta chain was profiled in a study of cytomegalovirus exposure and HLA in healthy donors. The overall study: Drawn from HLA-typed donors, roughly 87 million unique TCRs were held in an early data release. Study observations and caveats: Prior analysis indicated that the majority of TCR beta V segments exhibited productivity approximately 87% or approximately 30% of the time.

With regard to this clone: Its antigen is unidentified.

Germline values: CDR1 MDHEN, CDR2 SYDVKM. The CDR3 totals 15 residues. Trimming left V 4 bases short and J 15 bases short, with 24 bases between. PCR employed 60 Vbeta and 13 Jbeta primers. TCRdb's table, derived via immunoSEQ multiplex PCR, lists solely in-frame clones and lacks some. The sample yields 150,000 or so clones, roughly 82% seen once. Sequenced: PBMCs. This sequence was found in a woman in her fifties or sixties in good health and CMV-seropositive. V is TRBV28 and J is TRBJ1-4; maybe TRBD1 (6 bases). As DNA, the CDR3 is TGTGCCAGCAGTTCAATCCGGGACAACCCTCGGGGGGTGTTTTTT. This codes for CASSSIRDNPRGVFF. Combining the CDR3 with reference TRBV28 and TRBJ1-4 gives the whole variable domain DVKVTQSSRYLVKRTGEKVFLECVQDMDHENMFWYRQDPGLGLRLIYFSYDVKMKEKGDIPEGYSVSREKKERFSLILESASTNQTSMYLCASSSIRDNPRGVFFGSGTQLSVL.